This passage covers 23 T cell receptor beta chains from one sample sequenced in a study of T-cell memory formation after mild COVID-19. One entry per CDR3 protein results from TCRdb running MiXCR on the 5' RACE reads. This sample has around 340,000 distinct CDR3 sequences; roughly 13% occur once, and the top ten carry over 20%. The sequenced sample was PBMCs or a T cell subset sorted from them (not recorded which). Every receptor here comes from a man younger than 35 who had mild COVID-19 (a few samples of this study predate the infection). Cell type and time point are not known.

The chain couples TRBV6-2 or TRBV6-3 to TRBJ2-1; TRBD1 agrees at 8 bases. The V gene end was trimmed by 9 bases and the J gene end by 2 bases; junction bases not matched to a gene: 6. This CDR3 is 14 amino acids long. Germline CDR1 MNHEY, CDR2 SVGEGT. CDR3 in amino acids: CASQDRVPYNEQFF. Written as DNA, the CDR3 is TGTGCCAGTCAGGACAGGGTCCCCTACAATGAGCAGTTCTTC.

There are a few counts of this clonotype. The chain couples TRBV6-5 to TRBJ1-6; 10 nucleotides match TRBD1. This CDR3 is built from 17 residues. Germline V gene lookup returns CDR1 MNHEY and CDR2 SVGAGI. Trimming cost V 0 bases and J 8 bases; bases outside gene matches: 7. CDR3 sequence: CASSYSYSGTGDSPLHF. CDR3 DNA: TGTGCCAGCAGTTACTCTTATTCCGGGACAGGGGATTCACCCCTCCACTTT.

This clonotype showed up just a few times. The chain employs TRBV7-9 and TRBJ1-2; D gene uncertain. CDR3 length: 14 amino acids. The V gene lost 1 base and the J gene lost 3 bases, with 9 bases spanning the gap. CDR1 is SEHNR, CDR2 FQNEAQ, per germline (reference sequence). The CDR3 spells CASSLVRGDYGYTF. In nucleotides, the CDR3 is TGTGCCAGCAGCTTAGTACGGGGAGACTATGGCTACACCTTC.

V is TRBV29-1 and J is TRBJ1-3; 7 bases line up with TRBD1. This CDR3 spans 14 amino acids. Trimming cost V 0 bases and J 4 bases; bases outside gene matches: 3. Germline V CDR1 and CDR2: SQVTM, ANQGSEA. This CDR3 reads CSVEDRDRGNTIYF. CDR3 sequence (DNA): TGCAGCGTTGAAGATCGGGACAGAGGAAACACCATATATTTT.

The chain has TRBV6-5 and TRBJ1-2; D might be TRBD1 (5 bases). The CDR3 spans 16 residues. V lost 0 bases to trimming and J lost 4 bases, with 15 bases between them. Germline loops: CDR1 MNHEY, CDR2 SVGAGI. CDR3 region: CASSYSRTPLSYGYTF. The CDR3 nucleotides read TGTGCCAGCAGTTACTCCCGGACACCTCTCTCCTATGGCTACACCTTC.

The rearrangement uses TRBV21-1 and TRBJ1-4; the D call TRBD1 from the table was never checked on the DNA. TRBV21-1 is noted as a pseudogene. The CDR3 spans 15 residues. CDR3 nucleotide sequence: TGTGCCAGGAGGGGGACACCGCTCGGCAATGAAAAACTGTTTTTT. It codes for CARRGTPLGNEKLFF.

This clonotype has just a few counts. A much larger clone lies one base from this, so it may be a read error. The rearrangement uses TRBV5-1 and TRBJ2-2; possible D gene TRBD2, 6 bases. The CDR3 has 15 amino acids. Germline V gene data show CDR1 as SGHRS and CDR2 as YFSETQ. The V gene lost 3 bases and the J gene lost 5 bases, with 14 bases spanning the gap. CDR3 loop: CASSSASAGTGELFF. Here the CDR3 DNA reads TGCGCCAGCAGCTCGGCTAGCGCCGGAACCGGGGAGCTGTTTTTT.

CDR3 in DNA: TGCGCCAGCAGCTTAGCAGGGGCTCGAGAGACCCAGTACTTC. Translation gives CASSLAGARETQYF. This rearrangement joins TRBV5-1 to TRBJ2-5; a possible D gene is TRBD1 (6 bases). The CDR3 has 14 residues. Germline-derived CDR1 and CDR2 are SGHRS and YFSETQ. V gave up 2 bases and J gave up 4 bases, with 12 bases separating them.

The CDR3 nucleotides read TGTGCCAGCAATAGGAACAATGAGCAGTTCTTC. Its translation is CASNRNNEQFF. The V gene is TRBV7-2, the J gene TRBJ2-1; no firm D call. Per the germline V gene, CDR1 is SGHTA and CDR2 is FQGNSA. Between the trimmed V and J ends, which lost 7 bases and 5 bases, there was a span of 6 bases. The CDR3 is made up of 11 amino acids.

The table lists this clonotype with many counts. This chain connects TRBV4-2 to TRBJ2-1, with 9 bases aligning to TRBD2. Germline V lookup: CDR1 LGHNA, CDR2 YNFKEQ. The CDR3 runs to 18 residues. V shed 3 bases and J 1 base; nucleotides not matched to a gene: 10. CDR3 region: CASSQGAGTSRSYNEQFF. CDR3 nucleotide sequence: TGTGCCAGCAGCCAGGGGGCCGGGACTAGCCGATCCTACAATGAGCAGTTCTTC.

The rearrangement joins TRBV7-8 to TRBJ1-5; TRBD1 agrees at 11 bases. Germline lookup yields CDR1 SGHVS and CDR2 FQNEAQ. V lost 6 bases and J lost 5; bases outside the gene matches: 3. The CDR3 contains 14 residues. This CDR3 is CASRGQGAYQPQHF. For the CDR3, the DNA is TGTGCCAGCAGAGGACAGGGGGCCTATCAGCCCCAGCATTTT.

This clonotype was detected a few times. The gene calls are TRBV5-5 and TRBJ1-3; 7 bases map to TRBD1. Germline V gene sequence: CDR1 SGHKS, CDR2 YYEKEE (reference sequence). The CDR3 loop spans 17 amino acids. Losses at the gene ends were 3 bases for V and 4 bases for J; bases not matched to a gene: 13. CDR3 sequence: CASSWAPTTGRGNTIYF. The CDR3 nucleotides are TGTGCCAGCAGCTGGGCCCCGACGACAGGGCGAGGAAACACCATATATTTT.

The chain recombines TRBV4-3 with TRBJ1-3; the D gene is possibly TRBD1 (5 bases). Germline V lookup: CDR1 LGHNA, CDR2 YSLEER. The CDR3 runs to 18 residues. V was pared by 1 base and J by 0 bases, with 16 bases between. CDR3 amino acids: CASSQVGRQSTSGNTIYF. The CDR3 DNA sequence: TGCGCCAGCAGCCAAGTGGGGAGACAGTCCACCTCTGGAAACACCATATATTTT.

This clonotype was recorded once. This sequence joins TRBV3-1 and TRBJ1-1; D is perhaps TRBD1 (5 bases). Deletions cut 7 bases from V and 0 bases from J, with 15 bases between. Germline V gives CDR1 LGHDT, CDR2 YNNKEL (reference sequence). CDR3 length: 15 residues. The CDR3 DNA follows: TGTGCCAGCACCGACAGCCAAACAATGAACACTGAAGCTTTCTTT. It encodes CASTDSQTMNTEAFF. Based on the CDR3 plus reference TRBV3-1 and TRBJ1-1, the full variable domain is DTAVSQTPKYLVTQMGNDKSIKCEQNLGHDTMYWYKQDSKKFLKIMFSYNNKELIINETVPNRFSPKSPDKAHLNLHINSLELGDSAVYFCASTDSQTMNTEAFFGQGTRLTVV.

This clonotype was counted a few times. The chain links TRBV29-1 to TRBJ2-7, with TRBD1 identical over 9 bases. This CDR3 contains 12 residues. Per the germline V gene, CDR1 is SQVTM and CDR2 is ANQGSEA. V shed 8 bases, J shed 2 bases, and the junction held 4 bases outside the gene matches. The CDR3 spells CSTRTGAYEQYF. In DNA, the CDR3 is TGCAGCACCCGGACAGGGGCCTACGAGCAGTACTTC.

This clonotype was seen more than once but under ten times. The chain combines TRBV12-3 or TRBV12-4 with TRBJ1-6; 10 positions agree with TRBD1. The CDR3 sequence is 16 residues long. J gave up 8 bases and V 6 bases, and 10 bases lay outside the gene matches. The CDR3 region is CASSRSGQGTYSPLHF. The CDR3 DNA sequence: TGTGCCAGCAGCCGATCGGGACAGGGGACGTATTCACCCCTCCACTTT.

The V call is TRBV4-3, the J call TRBJ1-4; D might be TRBD1 (6 bases). The CDR3 spans 15 residues. CDR1 LGHNA and CDR2 YSLEER come from the germline V gene. The V end was cut by 3 bases, the J end by 7 bases, with 15 bases between. The CDR3 protein is CASSQTGGLGEKLFF. The CDR3 DNA sequence: TGCGCCAGCAGCCAGACGGGGGGGCTCGGTGAAAAACTGTTTTTT.

This clonotype was counted many times. The V call is TRBV4-3, the J call TRBJ2-7; D call uncertain. The ends were cut back, 2 bases at V and 5 bases at J, with 13 bases in the middle. The CDR3 is made up of 14 amino acids. Looked up from germline, CDR1 is LGHNA and CDR2 is YSLEER. The CDR3 region is CASSQRVGAHEQYF. In DNA, the CDR3 is TGCGCCAGCAGCCAAAGGGTGGGTGCCCACGAGCAGTACTTC.

V usage is TRBV7-3 and J usage is TRBJ2-5; D is possibly TRBD2 (5 bases). Deletions cut 5 bases from V and 2 bases from J, with 15 bases between. The CDR3 has 15 amino acids. Per the germline V gene, CDR1 is SGHTA and CDR2 is FQGTGA. CDR3 amino acids: CASSVGGRKQETQYF. Here the CDR3 DNA reads TGTGCCAGCAGCGTAGGAGGACGGAAACAAGAGACCCAGTACTTC. The whole variable domain, remainder taken from reference TRBV7-3 and TRBJ2-5, is GAGVSQTPSNKVTEKGKYVELRCDPISGHTALYWYRQSLGQGPEFLIYFQGTGAADDSGLPNDRFFAVRPEGSVSTLKIQRTERGDSAVYLCASSVGGRKQETQYFGPGTRLLVL.

This clonotype was observed a handful of times. The chain is built from TRBV5-1 and TRBJ1-4; a possible D gene is TRBD1 (6 bases). CDR3 length: 15 residues. V was clipped by 5 bases and J by 8 bases, with 19 bases between them. Germline CDR1 reads SGHRS; CDR2 reads YFSETQ. CDR3 protein: CASSFTRGPGEKLFF. The CDR3 DNA sequence: TGCGCCAGCAGTTTTACCAGGGGACCCGGCGAAAAACTGTTTTTT.

V usage is TRBV28 and J usage is TRBJ1-1; TRBD1 might be the D (5 bases). V shed 6 bases and J shed 6 bases, with 11 bases lying between them. This CDR3 spans 12 amino acids. Germline-derived CDR1 and CDR2 are MDHEN and SYDVKM. CDR3 nucleotides: TGTGCCAGCAGCCCCGACAGCTCTGAAGCTTTCTTT. It yields the protein CASSPDSSEAFF.

The sample holds a few counts of this clonotype. J is TRBJ1-3 and V is TRBV4-2, with D unclear. Germline loops: CDR1 LGHNA, CDR2 YNFKEQ. This CDR3 comprises 16 residues. Trimming left V 0 bases short and J 0 bases short, with 9 bases between. The CDR3 spells CASSQEDRNSGNTIYF. The CDR3 DNA is TGTGCCAGCAGCCAAGAGGACCGGAACTCTGGAAACACCATATATTTT.

V is TRBV18 and J is TRBJ2-1, with D unresolved. V was shortened by 2 bases and J by 7 bases, with 9 bases between the two germline ends. The CDR3 spans 13 residues. CDR1 and CDR2 from the germline V gene are KGHSH and LQKENI. The CDR3 coding sequence is TGTGCCAGCTCACCAATGATGGGAAATGAGCAGTTCTTC. Its protein product is CASSPMMGNEQFF.